These 29 T cell receptor beta chains originate from one sample sequenced in a study of beta chain features in type 1 diabetes. General study results and limits: TCRB CDR3s were moderately but significantly shorter in Type 1 diabetes patients in all four CD4+ subsets.

Sequencing targeted expressed TCRB transcripts, as all isolated RNA had been reverse transcribed. Assay: immunoSEQ multiplex PCR; the TCRdb copy retains only in-frame clones and omits some. The table lists hundreds of thousands of clones, around 15% of them singletons, with 0.035% to 0.045% in the top ten. No antigen has been identified for these receptors. The sample comprised naive CD4+ T cells from blood. The receptor source for this set is a man in his late teens or twenties with type 1 diabetes.

The rearrangement links TRBV18 to TRBJ2-3; 10 nucleotides agree with TRBD2. Germline assignment: CDR1 KGHSH and CDR2 LQKENI. After removal of 3 bases from V and 6 bases from J, the junction contained 6 bases not matched to a gene. The CDR3 totals 15 residues. The CDR3 region is CASSPSGGAVDTQYF. Here the CDR3 DNA reads TGTGCCAGCTCACCGAGCGGGGGGGCCGTGGATACGCAGTATTTT.

This clone was counted between two and nine times. The chain recombines TRBV21-1 with TRBJ1-5; no check of the table's D call, TRBD1, against the DNA was made. TRBV21-1 is a known pseudogene. This CDR3 has 16 residues. The CDR3 DNA sequence: TGTGCCAGCAGCATCAGACAGGGGGTTGGGGATCAGCCCCAGCATTTT. This codes for CASSIRQGVGDQPQHF.

This clone occurred a few times. The chain employs TRBV2 and TRBJ2-1, with D possibly TRBD1 on 6 matching bases. The CDR3 covers 15 residues. Germline V gene sequence: CDR1 SNHLY, CDR2 FYNNEI. V was trimmed by 9 bases and J by 0 bases, leaving 15 bases between them. The CDR3 spells CASILDSYSYNEQFF. The CDR3 DNA sequence: TGTGCCAGTATACTGGACAGTTACTCCTACAATGAGCAGTTCTTC.

The chain recombines TRBV5-1 with TRBJ2-5; a possible D gene is TRBD1 (7 bases). This CDR3 has 17 amino acids. Germline CDR1 SGHRS, CDR2 YFSETQ. V was cut by 1 base and J by 5 bases, with 21 bases left in between. CDR3 DNA sequence: TGCGCCAGCAGCTTGTCTGGACAGGCACCCCGGGGGGAGACCCAGTACTTC. This gives the protein CASSLSGQAPRGETQYF.

CDR3 amino acids: CSAAVFGGNTIYF. The CDR3, as DNA: TGCAGCGCAGCCGTATTCGGTGGAAACACCATATATTTT. This chain uses TRBV29-1 with TRBJ1-3; D is unclear. CDR1 SQVTM and CDR2 ANQGSEA come from the germline V gene. V was shortened by 7 bases and J by 3 bases, with 13 bases between the two germline ends. The CDR3 is 13 residues long.

The V call is TRBV18, the J call TRBJ2-1; 12 bases are a match to TRBD1. The CDR3 is 15 amino acids. The germline gives CDR1 KGHSH, CDR2 LQKENI. The J segment lost 12 bases and the V segment lost 2 bases, leaving 8 bases of the junction unmatched. The CDR3 loop is CASSPEGQGAPRQFF. The CDR3 nucleotides are TGTGCCAGCTCACCAGAGGGACAGGGGGCTCCCCGGCAGTTCTTC.

This clone was found a few times. CDR3: CASTWGTSGRPTDTQYF. CDR3 in DNA: TGTGCCAGCACCTGGGGGACTAGCGGGAGGCCCACAGATACGCAGTATTTT. The gene calls are TRBV2 and TRBJ2-3; 15 nucleotides align to TRBD2. Germline assignment: CDR1 SNHLY and CDR2 FYNNEI. The CDR3 is made up of 17 amino acids. Unmatched junction bases numbered 7, after V lost 7 bases and J lost 2 bases.

This chain links TRBV27 with TRBJ1-6; TRBD1 matches at 8 bases. After removal of 3 bases from V and 5 bases from J, the junction contained 3 bases not matched to a gene. The length of the CDR3 is 15 residues. Germline V gene data show CDR1 as MNHEY and CDR2 as SMNVEV (reference sequence). This CDR3 is CASSFGQGHNSPLHF. The CDR3 DNA is TGTGCCAGCAGTTTTGGACAGGGCCATAATTCACCCCTCCACTTT.

This clone turned up a few times. The J gene is TRBJ1-1, the V gene TRBV29-1; no firm D call. Germline CDR1 reads SQVTM; CDR2 reads ANQGSEA. This CDR3 contains 15 residues. Trimming left V 4 bases short and J 3 bases short, with 18 bases between. CDR3 bases: TGCAGCGTTGGACCGCTCTTGGATCGGGACACTGAAGCTTTCTTT. This gives the protein CSVGPLLDRDTEAFF.

The chain employs TRBV6-1 and TRBJ2-7; D is uncertain. The CDR3 is 16 residues long. Looked up from germline, CDR1 is MNHNS and CDR2 is SASEGT. Between the trimmed V and J ends, which lost 4 bases and 0 bases, there was a span of 16 bases. The CDR3 DNA reads as TGTGCCAGCAGTGTGCTCGGCGGTGGAAGCTCCTACGAGCAGTACTTC. Residues: CASSVLGGGSSYEQYF.

Only a few counts were recorded for this clone. This chain uses TRBV9 with TRBJ2-7; possibly TRBD1 for D (5 bases). Per germline, CDR1 SGDLS and CDR2 YYNGEE. Deletions cut 4 bases from V and 2 bases from J, with 19 bases between. The CDR3 is 16 residues long. The CDR3 nucleotides read TGTGCCAGCAGCCGTAGGGGCGGAGACAAGGCCTACGAGCAGTACTTC. Its protein product is CASSRRGGDKAYEQYF.

The chain combines TRBV30 with TRBJ1-5; D remains ambiguous. Germline V gene lookup returns CDR1 GTSNPN and CDR2 SVGIG (reference sequence). This CDR3 comprises 13 residues. Deletions cut 1 base from V and 3 bases from J, with 7 bases between. Here the CDR3 DNA reads TGTGCCTGGAGTGGCCTCTTCAATCAGCCCCAGCATTTT. It yields the protein CAWSGLFNQPQHF.

This clone was counted between two and nine times. At the DNA level, this CDR3 is encoded by other sequences in the same sample as well. The rearrangement joins TRBV20-1 to TRBJ2-1; no reliable D call. V was cut by 3 bases and J by 4 bases, with 4 bases left in between. The CDR3 runs to 11 residues. Germline-derived CDR1 and CDR2 are DFQATT and SNEGSKA (reference sequence). The CDR3 DNA reads as TGCAGTGCTAGTCTTTACAATGAGCAGTTCTTC. Amino acid sequence: CSASLYNEQFF.

This clone showed up just a few times. V usage is TRBV30 and J usage is TRBJ1-5, with D uncertain. Germline V CDR1 and CDR2: GTSNPN, SVGIG (reference sequence). CDR3 size: 13 residues. Trimming removed 3 bases from V and 7 bases from J, with 13 bases in between. The CDR3 is CAWSPEARQPQHF. The CDR3 DNA reads TGTGCCTGGAGCCCGGAGGCGAGGCAGCCCCAGCATTTT.

This clone was observed a few times. The V and J genes are TRBV5-1 and TRBJ1-2, with D unresolved. V dropped 4 bases and J dropped 2 bases, with 3 bases sitting between them. There are 11 residues in the CDR3. Per germline, CDR1 SGHRS and CDR2 YFSETQ. The CDR3 reads CASSQNYGYTF. Here the CDR3 DNA reads TGCGCCAGCAGCCAGAACTATGGCTACACCTTC.

The table lists this clone with a few counts. The chain couples TRBV11-2 to TRBJ2-3; the D is unclear. The CDR3 is made up of 15 amino acids. Trimming took 3 bases from V and 11 from J, leaving 21 bases between them. Germline loops: CDR1 SGHAT, CDR2 FQNNGV. CDR3 in amino acids: CASSFDLSALGGQYF. The CDR3 DNA follows: TGTGCCAGCAGCTTCGATCTTTCCGCCCTAGGCGGGCAGTATTTT.

The rearrangement uses TRBV5-1 and TRBJ2-5; 8 bases map to TRBD2. The CDR3 contains 14 residues. Trimming took 4 bases from V and 4 from J; bases not matched to a gene: 6. Germline CDR1 and CDR2: SGHRS and YFSETQ. CDR3 in DNA: TGCGCCAGCAGCGGAAGCGGGAGAGGAGAGACCCAGTACTTC. Protein: CASSGSGRGETQYF.

This clone was detected only a few times. The rearrangement links TRBV14 to TRBJ1-1; D not resolved. Trimming left V 2 bases short and J 7 bases short, with 8 bases between. The CDR3 has 12 amino acids. CDR1 is SGHDN, CDR2 FVKESK, per germline. CDR3 protein: CASSQIGGEAFF. The CDR3 nucleotides are TGTGCCAGCAGCCAAATCGGAGGTGAAGCTTTCTTT.

This sequence joins TRBV30 and TRBJ2-1; D gene unclear. Germline V gene sequence: CDR1 GTSNPN, CDR2 SVGIG (reference sequence). With 3 bases removed from V and 0 bases from J, the gap between germline ends came to 6 bases. This CDR3 spans 13 amino acids. CDR3 nucleotides: TGTGCCTGGAGGATCCTCTCCTACAATGAGCAGTTCTTC. Amino acids: CAWRILSYNEQFF.

This clone was found a few times. The chain carries TRBV27 and TRBJ2-7, with D possibly matching TRBD2 (6 bases). CDR1 is MNHEY, CDR2 SMNVEV, per germline (reference sequence). Trimming pared 6 bases from V and 5 bases from J, leaving 14 bases between. There are 13 residues in the CDR3. The CDR3 protein is CASSFLAAHEQYF. The CDR3 DNA sequence: TGTGCCAGCAGCTTCTTAGCGGCCCACGAGCAGTACTTC.

The rearrangement links TRBV30 to TRBJ2-2; D may be TRBD1 or TRBD2 (5 bases each). The V gene's germline CDR1 is GTSNPN and CDR2 SVGIG (reference sequence). Trimming left V 5 bases short and J 0 bases short, with 16 bases between. This CDR3 has 16 residues. The CDR3 nucleotides read TGTGCCTGGGGCCAAAATCGGGGCGCGAACACCGGGGAGCTGTTTTTT. Translating gives CAWGQNRGANTGELFF.

V and J are TRBV5-6 and TRBJ2-7; maybe TRBD2 (6 bases). V lost 4 bases, J lost 0 bases, and 11 bases lay in between. The germline V gene encodes CDR1 SGHDT and CDR2 YYEEEE. This CDR3 comprises 14 residues. CDR3 DNA sequence: TGTGCCAGCAGCGGGAGGACGGTCTCCTACGAGCAGTACTTC. Its translation: CASSGRTVSYEQYF.

The DNA of the CDR3 is TGTGCCATCAGTGGGACGGTACCAACAGATACGCAGTATTTT. This encodes CAISGTVPTDTQYF. The chain combines TRBV10-3 with TRBJ2-3; no clear D gene. CDR3 size: 14 residues. V lost 4 bases and J 3 bases, leaving 11 bases between the germline ends. CDR1 and CDR2 (germline): ENHRY, SYGVKD.

This rearrangement joins TRBV6-5 to TRBJ2-6, with 8 bases fitting TRBD1. Germline values: CDR1 MNHEY, CDR2 SVGAGI. V lost 5 bases, J lost 3 bases, and 3 bases stayed unmatched. This CDR3 is 15 amino acids long. The CDR3 is CASSRQGYGANVLTF. CDR3 sequence (DNA): TGTGCCAGCAGTCGACAGGGGTATGGGGCCAACGTCCTGACTTTC.

This clone was recorded a few times. The CDR3: CASSPGRASYEQYF. CDR3 nucleotides: TGTGCCAGCAGTCCAGGGCGGGCCTCCTACGAGCAGTACTTC. The chain couples TRBV27 to TRBJ2-7, with D perhaps matching TRBD1 or TRBD2 (5 bases each). V lost 5 bases to trimming and J lost 0 bases, with 11 bases between them. There are 14 residues in the CDR3. Per the germline V gene, CDR1 is MNHEY and CDR2 is SMNVEV (reference sequence).

This clone was observed many times. V usage is TRBV25-1 and J usage is TRBJ2-6; D unresolved. The CDR3 is made up of 13 amino acids. V was pared by 5 bases and J by 0 bases, with 2 bases between. Per germline, CDR1 MGHDK and CDR2 SYGVNS. This CDR3 reads CASSLSGANVLTF. The CDR3, as DNA: TGTGCCAGCAGTCTCTCTGGGGCCAACGTCCTGACTTTC. Variable domain in full (rest from reference TRBV25-1 and TRBJ2-6): EADIYQTPRYLVIGTGKKITLECSQTMGHDKMYWYQQDPGMELHLIHYSYGVNSTEKGDLSSESTVSRIRTEHFPLTLESARPSHTSQYLCASSLSGANVLTFGAGSRLTVL.

The chain uses TRBV6-1 and TRBJ1-2; no definite D call. V gave up 2 bases and J gave up 3 bases, with 13 bases separating them. CDR3 length equals 15 residues. CDR1 and CDR2 from the germline V gene are MNHNS and SASEGT. The CDR3 DNA reads as TGTGCCAGCAGTGAACTCAACGTGAGGCACTATGGCTACACCTTC. Amino acid sequence: CASSELNVRHYGYTF.

This clone showed up just once. This rearrangement joins TRBV6-5 to TRBJ1-5, with D hard to call. The CDR3 is 13 residues long. Trimming removed 5 bases from V and 3 bases from J, with 8 bases in between. Per the germline V gene, CDR1 is MNHEY and CDR2 is SVGAGI. DNA of the CDR3: TGTGCCAGCAGTCGGCAGTCCAATCAGCCCCAGCATTTT. As protein: CASSRQSNQPQHF.

The chain is built from TRBV2 and TRBJ2-3; TRBD1 matches at 8 bases. V lost 10 bases, J lost 4 bases, and 4 bases stayed unmatched. CDR3 length: 12 amino acids. Germline V CDR1 and CDR2: SNHLY, FYNNEI. In DNA form, the CDR3 reads TGTGCCACCGGACAGGGACCAGATACGCAGTATTTT. This codes for CATGQGPDTQYF. Full variable domain (missing parts from reference TRBV2 and TRBJ2-3): EPEVTQTPSHQVTQMGQEVILRCVPISNHLYFYWYRQILGQKVEFLVSFYNNEISEKSEIFDDQFSVERPDGSNFTLKIRSTKLEDSAMYFCATGQGPDTQYFGPGTRLTVL.